The rows below give T cell receptor beta chains drawn from one sample of a study of T cell responses to AZD1222 COVID-19 vaccine. Assay: immunoSEQ multiplex PCR; the TCRdb copy retains only in-frame clones and omits some. Of around 140,000 clones in the sample, approximately 90% are singletons; the top ten hold around 1%. The starting material was peripheral blood, obtained 28 days after the second AZD1222 dose. These receptors all come from an adult who received the AZD1222 COVID-19 vaccine. Each CDR3 is given with its conserved first and last residue. A D gene is named only where the DNA matches it firmly. Expanded clones are given a class, and other clones once, few, many or no size at all.

v_gene	abundance	d_gene	j_gene	CDR3aa	CDR3nt
TRBV19	.	TRBD1	TRBJ1-2	CASSIGTGLGGYTF	TGTGCCAGTAGTATTGGGACAGGGCTGGGTGGCTACACCTTC
TRBV28	.	.	TRBJ2-1	CASRFVGQGTNEQFF	TGTGCCAGCCGATTCGTGGGCCAGGGTACGAATGAGCAGTTCTTC
TRBV24-1	.	TRBD1	TRBJ1-2	CATQGAGTYGYTF	TGTGCCACACAGGGGGCTGGGACCTATGGCTACACCTTC
TRBV5-4	.	TRBD1	TRBJ2-3	CASSLQGQSVDTQYF	TGTGCCAGCAGCTTACAGGGACAGTCGGTGGATACGCAGTATTTT
TRBV3-1/TRBV3-2	few	.	TRBJ1-3	CASSPSGRAGGNTIYF	TGTGCCAGCAGCCCCTCCGGACGGGCGGGGGGAAACACCATATATTTT
TRBV29-1	once	TRBD2	TRBJ2-7	CSVGAGGPYEQYF	TGCAGCGTAGGAGCGGGAGGGCCCTACGAGCAGTACTTC
TRBV29-1	.	.	TRBJ1-1	CSVAWTPKTEAFF	TGCAGCGTCGCCTGGACACCGAAGACTGAAGCTTTCTTT
TRBV5-1	.	.	TRBJ2-5	CASSLAGPRQETQYF	TGCGCCAGCAGCTTGGCCGGGCCCAGACAAGAGACCCAGTACTTC
TRBV11-2	.	TRBD2	TRBJ2-7	CASSPLGVTSGEQYF	TGTGCCAGCAGCCCGCTTGGGGTGACTAGCGGCGAGCAGTACTTC
TRBV9	.	TRBD1	TRBJ1-2	CASSVFGTANYGYTF	TGTGCCAGCAGCGTGTTTGGGACAGCTAACTATGGCTACACCTTC
TRBV5-1	.	.	TRBJ1-4	CASSLAGSGEKLFF	TGCGCCAGCAGCTTGGCAGGTTCGGGTGAAAAACTGTTTTTT
TRBV7-8	.	.	TRBJ1-3	CASSVTQRGSAGNTIYF	TGTGCCAGCAGCGTCACTCAGCGGGGGAGTGCCGGAAACACCATATATTTT
TRBV3-1/TRBV3-2	.	TRBD1	TRBJ2-7	CASSQGLAFTGGYEQYF	TGTGCCAGCAGCCAAGGGTTGGCTTTTACAGGGGGCTACGAGCAGTACTTC
TRBV19	once	TRBD2	TRBJ2-7	CASSIRSGTYEQYF	TGTGCCAGTAGTATTCGGAGCGGGACCTACGAGCAGTACTTC
TRBV2	.	TRBD1	TRBJ1-6	CASRDRGRDNSPLHF	TGTGCCAGCAGGGACAGGGGGCGCGATAATTCACCCCTCCACTTT
TRBV5-4	.	.	TRBJ2-7	CASSEGHRYEQYF	TGTGCCAGCAGCGAGGGACACCGCTACGAGCAGTACTTC
TRBV9	.	TRBD1	TRBJ1-1	CASSVAWTGAERAFF	TGTGCCAGCAGCGTAGCTTGGACAGGGGCGGAGAGAGCTTTCTTT
TRBV5-1	.	.	TRBJ2-1	CASSLGSSSYNEQFF	TGCGCCAGCAGCTTGGGCAGTAGCTCCTACAATGAGCAGTTCTTC
TRBV9	few	.	TRBJ2-7	CASSVELATYEQYF	TGTGCCAGCAGCGTAGAACTAGCCACCTACGAGCAGTACTTC
TRBV5-1	once	TRBD1	TRBJ2-7	CASSRDRVYEQYF	TGCGCCAGCAGTCGGGACAGGGTCTACGAGCAGTACTTC
TRBV19	.	.	TRBJ2-1	CASSAQDNEQFF	TGTGCCAGTAGTGCCCAAGACAATGAGCAGTTCTTC
TRBV7-3	few	TRBD1	TRBJ2-3	CASSLDRGGTQYF	TGTGCCAGCAGCTTAGACAGGGGCGGTACGCAGTATTTT
TRBV7-8	.	.	TRBJ2-7	CASSETGVSVYEQYF	TGTGCCAGCAGCGAAACGGGGGTCAGCGTCTACGAGCAGTACTTC
TRBV6-5	.	TRBD2	TRBJ2-7	CASRPSGRGAYEQYF	TGTGCCAGCAGACCCAGCGGGAGAGGGGCCTACGAGCAGTACTTC
TRBV25-1	.	.	TRBJ1-5	CASSDSGFPHYSNQPQHF	TGTGCCAGCAGTGACTCTGGGTTTCCTCACTATAGCAATCAGCCCCAGCATTTT
TRBV4-2	once	.	TRBJ1-5	CASSQDVGGNQPQHF	TGTGCCAGCAGCCAAGATGTCGGTGGCAATCAGCCCCAGCATTTT